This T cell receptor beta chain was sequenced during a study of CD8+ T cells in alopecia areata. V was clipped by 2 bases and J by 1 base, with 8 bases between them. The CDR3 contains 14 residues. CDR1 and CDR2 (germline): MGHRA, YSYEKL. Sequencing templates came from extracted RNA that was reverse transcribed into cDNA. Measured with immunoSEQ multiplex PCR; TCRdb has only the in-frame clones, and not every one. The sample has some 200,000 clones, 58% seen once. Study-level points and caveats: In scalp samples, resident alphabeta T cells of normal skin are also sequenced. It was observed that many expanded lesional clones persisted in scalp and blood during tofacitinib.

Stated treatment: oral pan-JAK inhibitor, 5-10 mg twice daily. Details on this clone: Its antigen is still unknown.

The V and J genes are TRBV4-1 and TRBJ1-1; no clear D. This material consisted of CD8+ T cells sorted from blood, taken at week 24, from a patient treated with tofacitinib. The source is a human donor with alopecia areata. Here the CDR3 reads CASSQYRSNTEAFF. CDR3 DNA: TGCGCCAGCAGCCAATATAGATCGAACACTGAAGCTTTCTTT.